The 32 T cell receptor beta chains below come from one sample, sequenced in a study of OX40 agonist ivuxolimab in advanced cancers. Sequencing was performed with immunoSEQ multiplex PCR; in TCRdb, only in-frame clones are kept and a portion is missing. This table has 20,000 to 25,000 clones, approximately 90% appearing once. Sequenced here: CD4+ or CD8+ T cells sorted from blood, sampled in a trial of the OX40 agonist ivuxolimab. The receptors come from an adult with an advanced solid tumor such as melanoma, head and neck, liver or kidney cancer.

This sequence joins TRBV10-3 and TRBJ2-7; D ambiguous. The CDR3 is made up of 12 amino acids. CDR1 and CDR2 (germline): ENHRY, SYGVKD. Trimming stripped 3 bases from V and 7 bases from J, with 10 bases between. This CDR3 reads CAISETALEQYF. CDR3 DNA: TGTGCCATCAGTGAAACAGCCCTGGAGCAGTACTTC.

The chain employs TRBV4-2 and TRBJ2-2; a possible D gene is TRBD2 (5 bases). The germline gives CDR1 LGHNA, CDR2 YNFKEQ. V gave up 1 base and J gave up 7 bases, with 10 bases separating them. The length of the CDR3 is 14 residues. Here the CDR3 reads CASSQVLRVGELFF. CDR3 in DNA: TGTGCCAGCAGCCAAGTCCTGAGGGTCGGGGAGCTGTTTTTT.

This chain joins TRBV4-1 and TRBJ2-7; D might be TRBD1 (5 bases). The germline V and J ends were trimmed by 4 bases and 4 bases, with 11 bases remaining between them. Looked up from germline, CDR1 is MGHRA and CDR2 is YSYEKL. The CDR3 has 13 residues. CDR3 sequence (DNA): TGCGCCAGCAGCCCACGAGCAGGGTACGAGCAGTACTTC. Translated, it gives CASSPRAGYEQYF.

The V call is TRBV30, the J call TRBJ2-5; D may be TRBD2 (6 bases). The V and J ends lost 7 bases and 4 bases respectively, with 13 bases between them. The CDR3 runs to 12 residues. In germline, CDR1 is GTSNPN, CDR2 SVGIG (reference sequence). The chain's CDR3 is CALNWGGETQYF. CDR3 in DNA: TGTGCCTTAAATTGGGGAGGAGAGACCCAGTACTTC. The full variable domain, completed using reference TRBV30 and TRBJ2-5, is SQTIHQWPATLVQPVGSPLSLECTVEGTSNPNLYWYRQAAGRGLQLLFYSVGIGQISSEVPQNLSASRPQDRQFILSSKKLLLSDSGFYLCALNWGGETQYFGPGTRLLVL.

The chain combines TRBV19 with TRBJ2-2; D is possibly TRBD2 (6 bases). In germline, CDR1 is LNHDA, CDR2 SQIVND (reference sequence). The V gene lost 7 bases and the J gene lost 4 bases, with 10 bases spanning the gap. CDR3 length: 13 residues. This chain's CDR3 is CASTSGFTGELFF. The CDR3 DNA reads as TGTGCCAGTACCAGCGGGTTCACCGGGGAGCTGTTTTTT.

The chain links TRBV14 to TRBJ2-7, with 13 nucleotides matching TRBD2. Looked up from germline, CDR1 is SGHDN and CDR2 is FVKESK. CDR3 length equals 18 residues. V lost 4 bases to trimming and J lost 0 bases; unmatched junction nucleotides: 9. CDR3 loop: CASSRGTSGTWTSYEQYF. In nucleotides, the CDR3 is TGTGCCAGCAGCCGAGGGACTAGCGGGACCTGGACCTCCTACGAGCAGTACTTC.

The chain carries TRBV6-5 and TRBJ1-1; the D is unclear. The CDR3 totals 15 residues. V lost 0 bases and J 5 bases, leaving 13 bases between the germline ends. The V gene's germline CDR1 is MNHEY and CDR2 SVGAGI. The CDR3 spells CASSYSKETGTEAFF. CDR3 nucleotide sequence: TGTGCCAGCAGTTACTCGAAAGAGACGGGGACTGAAGCTTTCTTT.

By frequency in the sample, this clone is medium-sized. The chain carries TRBV4-2 and TRBJ2-5; 7 bases agree with TRBD1. This CDR3 contains 18 residues. The germline V gene has CDR1 LGHNA and CDR2 YNFKEQ. V was clipped by 0 bases and J by 2 bases; unmatched bases: 12. CDR3 loop: CASSQDIGTGAWQETQYF. The CDR3 DNA reads TGTGCCAGCAGCCAAGATATTGGCACAGGGGCTTGGCAAGAGACCCAGTACTTC.

This sequence joins TRBV9 and TRBJ2-7; 9 positions agree with TRBD1. CDR3 length equals 15 residues. Germline CDR1 SGDLS, CDR2 YYNGEE. With V trimmed by 2 bases and J by 6 bases, 9 bases remained unmatched. CDR3: CASSVLGQGLGEQYF. The CDR3 DNA is TGTGCCAGCAGCGTTCTGGGACAGGGTTTGGGCGAGCAGTACTTC.

The chain joins TRBV7-3 to TRBJ2-3, with TRBD2 identical over 15 bases. Germline V gene sequence: CDR1 SGHTA, CDR2 FQGTGA. Unmatched junction bases numbered 0, after V lost 1 base and J lost 4 bases. The CDR3 contains 16 residues. CDR3: CASSLRTSGGADTQYF. CDR3 sequence (DNA): TGTGCCAGCAGCTTAAGGACTAGCGGGGGGGCAGATACGCAGTATTTT.

In its sample, this clone is medium-sized. The rearrangement links TRBV7-3 to TRBJ2-3; D not certain. Germline V lookup: CDR1 SGHTA, CDR2 FQGTGA. V was shortened by 2 bases and J by 0 bases, with 3 bases between the two germline ends. The CDR3 runs 13 residues. The CDR3 here is CASSLLSTDTQYF. Here the CDR3 DNA reads TGTGCCAGCAGCTTATTGAGCACAGATACGCAGTATTTT.

V is TRBV9 and J is TRBJ2-1; 9 bases align to TRBD1. Germline V gene data show CDR1 as SGDLS and CDR2 as YYNGEE. The CDR3 runs to 13 residues. The J segment lost 7 bases and the V segment lost 7 bases, leaving 6 bases of the junction unmatched. DNA for the CDR3: TGTGCCAGCGGGACAGGGTTTTTGAATGAGCAGTTCTTC. Translated, it gives CASGTGFLNEQFF.

V usage is TRBV21-1 and J usage is TRBJ1-3; the DNA was not used to check the table's D call, TRBD1. TRBV21-1 is reported as a pseudogene. The CDR3 is 15 residues long. Here the CDR3 reads CASSKADRAGNTIYF. The CDR3 DNA reads TGTGCCAGCAGCAAAGCAGACAGGGCTGGAAACACCATATATTTT.

The J gene is TRBJ2-5, the V gene TRBV15; D perhaps matches TRBD2 (5 bases). This CDR3 comprises 14 residues. V was shortened by 6 bases and J by 6 bases, with 17 bases between the two germline ends. CDR1 is LNHNV, CDR2 YYDKDF, per germline (reference sequence). The CDR3 reads CATSADRDRKTQYF. The CDR3 bases are TGTGCCACCAGTGCAGATCGGGATAGAAAGACCCAGTACTTC.

The chain employs TRBV9 and TRBJ1-1; D possibly corresponds to TRBD1 (6 bases). Germline V gives CDR1 SGDLS, CDR2 YYNGEE. Trimming left V 3 bases short and J 1 base short, with 13 bases between. This CDR3 is built from 15 residues. CDR3 in DNA: TGTGCCAGCAGCGCAGGGGTTAAAGCGAACACTGAAGCTTTCTTT. Its protein product is CASSAGVKANTEAFF.

V gene TRBV6-1 combines with J gene TRBJ2-7; maybe TRBD2 (6 bases). CDR3 length: 15 amino acids. Per the germline V gene, CDR1 is MNHNS and CDR2 is SASEGT. V was pared by 0 bases and J by 0 bases, with 9 bases between. CDR3 residues: CASSEATGSSYEQYF. Here the CDR3 DNA reads TGTGCCAGCAGTGAAGCGACCGGGAGCTCCTACGAGCAGTACTTC.

V usage is TRBV6-5 and J usage is TRBJ1-3; D is unresolved. CDR1 is MNHEY, CDR2 SVGAGI, per germline. With 2 bases removed from V and 4 bases from J, the gap between germline ends came to 12 bases. This CDR3 contains 15 residues. CDR3 nucleotide sequence: TGTGCCAGCAGTTACGCCTCGTTGGTCGGAAACACCATATATTTT. Protein sequence: CASSYASLVGNTIYF.

The rearrangement uses TRBV27 and TRBJ2-7; tentative D call: TRBD1 (5 bases). V was clipped by 0 bases and J by 3 bases, with 6 bases between them. Germline V CDR1 and CDR2: MNHEY, SMNVEV (reference sequence). CDR3 size: 13 residues. CDR3 residues: CASSLSDSYEQYF. CDR3 DNA sequence: TGTGCCAGCAGTTTATCTGACAGCTACGAGCAGTACTTC.

This clone appeared a single time. As DNA, the CDR3 is TGTGCCAGCAGCTTAGCGATCGGGGGGAACACTGAAGCTTTCTTT. This encodes CASSLAIGGNTEAFF. The genes are TRBV7-9 and TRBJ1-1, with TRBD1 as a possible D gene (5 bases). V was cut by 0 bases and J by 1 base, with 9 bases left in between. Germline lookup yields CDR1 SEHNR and CDR2 FQNEAQ (reference sequence). This CDR3 has 15 amino acids.

The table lists this clone with a count of one. The chain combines TRBV15 with TRBJ1-2; the match to TRBD1 covers 10 bases. Per the germline V gene, CDR1 is LNHNV and CDR2 is YYDKDF (reference sequence). The CDR3 extends over 16 amino acids. J was trimmed by 4 bases and V by 1 base; bases with no gene match: 6. CDR3 sequence: CATSRVPGQGIYGYTF. In DNA form, the CDR3 reads TGTGCCACCAGCAGAGTTCCGGGACAGGGGATCTATGGCTACACCTTC.

CDR3 residues: CASSVVEGLHEQFF. In DNA form, the CDR3 reads TGTGCCAGCAGCGTAGTTGAGGGATTGCATGAGCAGTTCTTC. The chain recombines TRBV9 with TRBJ2-1, with a tentative D call TRBD2 (5 bases). The CDR3 has 14 residues. V lost 0 bases and J 8 bases, leaving 12 bases between the germline ends. The V gene's germline CDR1 is SGDLS and CDR2 YYNGEE.

The chain joins TRBV2 to TRBJ2-2; no firm D call. V lost 4 bases and J 2 bases, leaving 2 bases between the germline ends. This CDR3 spans 12 amino acids. CDR1 and CDR2 (germline): SNHLY, FYNNEI. The CDR3 here is CASSGNTGELFF. The CDR3 nucleotides are TGTGCCAGCAGTGGTAACACCGGGGAGCTGTTTTTT.

The rearrangement joins TRBV9 to TRBJ1-1; TRBD1 matches at 9 bases. The V gene end was trimmed by 0 bases and the J gene end by 2 bases; junction bases not matched to a gene: 2. Germline CDR1 SGDLS, CDR2 YYNGEE. The CDR3 spans 15 residues. This CDR3 reads CASSVGDRVNTEAFF. The CDR3 DNA reads TGTGCCAGCAGCGTAGGGGACAGGGTCAACACTGAAGCTTTCTTT.

The chain recombines TRBV21-1 with TRBJ1-4; the table calls TRBD1, which could not be checked here. TRBV21-1 is tagged as a pseudogene. This CDR3 has 14 residues. The CDR3 loop is CASSNRAGGEKLFF. DNA of the CDR3: TGTGCCAGCAGCAATAGGGCAGGGGGTGAAAAACTGTTTTTT.

The genes are TRBV7-6 and TRBJ2-5; 10 positions match TRBD1. CDR1 and CDR2 from the germline V gene are SGHVS and FNYEAQ. The CDR3 has 14 residues. Trimming took 6 bases from V and 4 from J; bases not matched to a gene: 5. The CDR3: CASSRQGAAETQYF. In nucleotides, the CDR3 is TGTGCCAGCAGTAGACAGGGGGCGGCAGAGACCCAGTACTTC. Full variable domain (remainder filled in from reference TRBV7-6 and TRBJ2-5): GAGVSQSPRYKVTKRGQDVALRCDPISGHVSLYWYRQALGQGPEFLTYFNYEAQQDKSGLPNDRFSAERPEGSISTLTIQRTEQRDSAMYRCASSRQGAAETQYFGPGTRLLVL.

This clone is labeled medium-sized. CDR3 amino acids: CASSLRVNSPNYGYTF. CDR3 in DNA: TGTGCCAGCAGCTTAAGGGTGAACAGTCCTAACTATGGCTACACCTTC. The chain uses TRBV7-3 and TRBJ1-2; D remains unclear. Germline-derived CDR1 and CDR2 are SGHTA and FQGTGA. This CDR3 has 16 amino acids. V was shortened by 1 base and J by 0 bases, with 12 bases between the two germline ends.

The rearrangement links TRBV7-3 to TRBJ2-3, with D tentatively TRBD2 (5 bases). V was cut by 5 bases and J by 1 base, with 10 bases left in between. Germline V CDR1 and CDR2: SGHTA, FQGTGA. This CDR3 contains 14 residues. The CDR3 sequence is CASSRLPGTDTQYF. As DNA, the CDR3 is TGTGCCAGCAGCCGACTACCTGGCACAGATACGCAGTATTTT. Supplemented by reference TRBV7-3 and TRBJ2-3, the full variable domain reads GAGVSQTPSNKVTEKGKYVELRCDPISGHTALYWYRQSLGQGPEFLIYFQGTGAADDSGLPNDRFFAVRPEGSVSTLKIQRTERGDSAVYLCASSRLPGTDTQYFGPGTRLTVL.

Only one count was recorded for this clone. The rearrangement uses TRBV6-5 and TRBJ2-7, with D possibly being TRBD2 (6 bases). Per the germline V gene, CDR1 is MNHEY and CDR2 is SVGAGI. With 8 bases removed from V and 2 bases from J, the gap between germline ends came to 10 bases. This CDR3 region has 12 residues. The CDR3: CASLGGTYEQYF. The CDR3 region has the DNA TGTGCCAGCCTGGGAGGTACCTACGAGCAGTACTTC.

The chain is built from TRBV7-9 and TRBJ2-7; tentatively, D is TRBD1 or TRBD2 (5 bases each). Looked up from germline, CDR1 is SEHNR and CDR2 is FQNEAQ (reference sequence). CDR3 size: 14 residues. V shed 4 bases and J shed 1 base, with 11 bases lying between them. Here the CDR3 DNA reads TGTGCCAGCAGCTCCGGGACGGAATCCTACGAGCAGTACTTC. Its protein is CASSSGTESYEQYF.

This clone was seen once. The chain carries TRBV15 and TRBJ2-6, with 8 bases aligning to TRBD1. The CDR3 runs 21 residues. Germline CDR1 and CDR2: LNHNV and YYDKDF (reference sequence). With 0 bases clipped from V and 0 bases from J, the junction kept 13 bases outside the gene matches. CDR3 amino acids: CATSRDWGRGPESSGANVLTF. The CDR3, as DNA: TGTGCCACCAGCAGAGATTGGGGCAGGGGGCCCGAGAGCTCTGGGGCCAACGTCCTGACTTTC.

The CDR3 loop is CASRNLGNTGELFF. DNA for the CDR3: TGTGCCAGCAGAAATCTTGGGAACACCGGGGAGCTGTTTTTT. The V call is TRBV7-9, the J call TRBJ2-2; D gene ambiguous. V was shortened by 6 bases and J by 1 base, with 9 bases between the two germline ends. Looked up from germline, CDR1 is SEHNR and CDR2 is FQNEAQ (reference sequence). The CDR3 covers 14 residues.

This sequence joins TRBV28 and TRBJ2-1; possible D gene TRBD2, 6 bases. The V and J ends lost 4 bases and 3 bases respectively, with 16 bases between them. Germline V gene sequence: CDR1 MDHEN, CDR2 SYDVKM. The CDR3 sequence is 16 residues long. For the CDR3, the DNA is TGTGCCAGCAGTTCGCCCGGGACTCCAATCTACAATGAGCAGTTCTTC. Translation: CASSSPGTPIYNEQFF. The whole variable domain, filled in from reference TRBV28 and TRBJ2-1, reads DVKVTQSSRYLVKRTGEKVFLECVQDMDHENMFWYRQDPGLGLRLIYFSYDVKMKEKGDIPEGYSVSREKKERFSLILESASTNQTSMYLCASSSPGTPIYNEQFFGPGTRLTVL.